This TCR beta chain emerged from a study of read filtering for tumor transcriptome and immune sequencing. For the study at large: By R-ISS, stages I, II and III held about 8, 15 and 7 patients. After DNase treatment, RNA was made into whole-transcriptome libraries.

The library was built from about 370 ng RNA with molecular barcoded adaptors for alpha/delta and beta/gamma chains. TCRdb analysed the reads with MiXCR anew, one entry per CDR3 protein. Of 100,000 to 150,000 distinct CDR3 sequences in the sample, 10% to 15% are singletons; the top ten hold approximately 10%. This clonotype appeared many times. V lost 4 bases to trimming and J lost 0 bases, with 18 bases between them. The CDR3 is 17 residues long. The sequence was obtained from a donor at least 40 years old with multiple myeloma. V is TRBV23-1 and J is TRBJ1-1; D not certain. TRBV23-1 carries the ORF label, with uncertain function. The sample was a population of CD138-negative cells sorted from bone marrow. In DNA form, the CDR3 reads TGCGCCAGCAGTCCTCGACTGCCCGAGAACCTGAACACTGAAGCTTTCTTT. It is translated as CASSPRLPENLNTEAFF.